A selection of T cell receptor beta chains follows, all from one sample in a study of T cells after posttransplantation cyclophosphamide. Measured with immunoSEQ multiplex PCR; TCRdb has only the in-frame clones, and not every one. The repertoire consists of 35,000 to 40,000 clones, none detected only once. The sequencing input was PBMCs. These TCRs come from a man aged 50 or older in good health, CMV-negative, and a related stem cell transplant donor. CDR3s include the opening cysteine and the closing phenylalanine or tryptophan. A D gene is named only where the DNA matches it firmly. The size entry is marked missing in some rows and otherwise reads once, few, many or a size class.

D gene | J gene | V gene | clone size | CDR3 DNA | CDR3 protein
NA | TRBJ2-1 | TRBV27 | many | TGTGCCAGCAGTTATATCCCCAGGGGAAATGAGCAGTTCTTC | CASSYIPRGNEQFF
NA | TRBJ2-5 | TRBV7-2 | many | TGTGCCAGCAGCTTCTCGGGAGAACCCACGGCCCAGTACTTC | CASSFSGEPTAQYF
NA | TRBJ2-2 | TRBV11-3 | many | TGTGCCAGCAGCTTAGATCGGGCAGACCGGGAAGGCACCGGGGAGCTGTTTTTT | CASSLDRADREGTGELFF
TRBD2 | TRBJ2-7 | TRBV2 | many | TGTGCCAGCAGTGACGGGTCCACGGGGGGAGAGCAGTACTTC | CASSDGSTGGEQYF
NA | TRBJ2-1 | TRBV4-2 | many | TGTGCCAGCAGCCAAGGTCCGGGGAATGAGCAGTTCTTC | CASSQGPGNEQFF
TRBD2 | TRBJ2-7 | TRBV5-1 | many | TGCGCCAGCAGCAGAACCGGGACTAGTTCCTACGAGCAGTACTTC | CASSRTGTSSYEQYF
NA | TRBJ1-1 | TRBV21-1 | many | TGTGCCAGCAGCTATGATCGGACAGGGGAGAACACTGAAGCTTTCTTT | CASSYDRTGENTEAFF
TRBD1 | TRBJ2-7 | TRBV19 | many | TGTGCCAGTAGGAATACAGGGGGTCCCGTCGCGCAGTACTTC | CASRNTGGPVAQYF
TRBD1 | TRBJ2-1 | TRBV18 | NA | TGTGCCAGCTCACCCCCGGGACAGGGTGGCAATGAGCAGTTCTTC | CASSPPGQGGNEQFF
NA | TRBJ2-5 | TRBV7-2 | NA | TGTGCCAGCAGCTTAGTGGAGGGGTTTGGGACCCAGTACTTC | CASSLVEGFGTQYF
NA | TRBJ2-1 | TRBV6-1 | many | TGTGCCAGCAATGGGGCTGGGAATGAGCAGTTCTTC | CASNGAGNEQFF
TRBD1 | TRBJ2-5 | TRBV7-3 | NA | TGTGCCAGCAGCCTCACAGGGGGCCAAGAGACCCAGTACTTC | CASSLTGGQETQYF
NA | TRBJ2-1 | TRBV4-1 | many | TGCGCCAGCAGCCGAAACCCTAGCGTGGTCCTGGGGCGCAATGAGCAGTTCTTC | CASSRNPSVVLGRNEQFF
TRBD2 | TRBJ2-1 | TRBV4-1 | many | TGCGCCAGCAGCCCGTACGGGGGGGCTAGCAATGAGCAGTTCTTC | CASSPYGGASNEQFF
TRBD1 | TRBJ1-6 | TRBV7-2 | many | TGTGCCAGCAGCTTAGACAGGGGGCGGAATTCACCCCTCCACTTT | CASSLDRGRNSPLHF
TRBD1 | TRBJ2-1 | TRBV5-1 | many | TGCGCCAGCAGCTTGGCCCCCAGGGACAGGTTCTCCTACAATGAGCAGTTCTTC | CASSLAPRDRFSYNEQFF
NA | TRBJ1-2 | TRBV7-9 | many | TGTGCCAGCAGTCAGCAGGGGAACTATGGCTACACCTTC | CASSQQGNYGYTF
NA | TRBJ1-1 | TRBV19 | many | TGTGCCAGTAGTATTGGCAGTTGGACTGAAGCTTTCTTT | CASSIGSWTEAFF
TRBD2 | TRBJ2-5 | TRBV27 | NA | TGTGCCAGCAGTCACCTAGCGGGAGGGCCCCAAGAGACCCAGTACTTC | CASSHLAGGPQETQYF
TRBD1 | TRBJ1-1 | TRBV6-5 | many | TGTGCCAGCAGGGAAGGACAGGGGAGGACTGAAGCTTTCTTT | CASREGQGRTEAFF
NA | TRBJ1-2 | TRBV19 | many | TGTGCCAGTAGCCCAGAGGTCAGCAGGGGTGACTATGGCTACACCTTC | CASSPEVSRGDYGYTF
TRBD2 | TRBJ2-1 | TRBV7-6 | many | TGTGCCAGCAGCTTAGGAGGCAGCGGGGGGGCATTCAATGAGCAGTTCTTC | CASSLGGSGGAFNEQFF
NA | TRBJ2-3 | TRBV2 | few | TGTGCCAGCATCAGAAACTTGGTTCGGGCAGATACGCAGTATTTT | CASIRNLVRADTQYF
TRBD2 | TRBJ2-3 | TRBV6-4 | few | TGTGCCAGCAGGGAGTCGACTAGCGGGAGTGATACGCAGTATTTT | CASRESTSGSDTQYF
NA | TRBJ1-3 | TRBV5-1 | many | TGCGCCAGCAGCTTGGGAGATACTGGAAACACCATATATTTT | CASSLGDTGNTIYF
TRBD2 | TRBJ2-7 | TRBV5-1 | many | TGCGCCAGCAGCGACGGGACTAGCGGGGGCTACGAGCAGTACTTC | CASSDGTSGGYEQYF
TRBD1 | TRBJ1-2 | TRBV5-1 | many | TGCGCCAGCAGCCGGGACAGGGGCAGCAACTATGGCTACACCTTC | CASSRDRGSNYGYTF
TRBD2 | TRBJ2-1 | TRBV7-9 | NA | TGTGCCAGCAGCTCACCTAGCGGGGGGGCCGATGAGCAGTTCTTC | CASSSPSGGADEQFF
TRBD1 | TRBJ1-1 | TRBV28 | many | TGTGCCAGCAGCAGACAGGGTTGGAACACTGAAGCTTTCTTT | CASSRQGWNTEAFF
TRBD2 | TRBJ2-5 | TRBV7-2 | few | TGTGCCAGCAGCTTAGCTTTCGGCGGGAGGTACCAAGAGACCCAGTACTTC | CASSLAFGGRYQETQYF
NA | TRBJ2-3 | TRBV14 | many | TGTGCCAGCAGCCCCATGAGAGGCGGGGGCCTCACAGATACGCAGTATTTT | CASSPMRGGGLTDTQYF
TRBD2 | TRBJ2-3 | TRBV7-9 | many | TGTGCCAGCAGCTTAGCGCCGCTAGCGGGAACTAGCACAGATACGCAGTATTTT | CASSLAPLAGTSTDTQYF
TRBD2 | TRBJ2-1 | TRBV12-5 | many | TGTGCTAGTGGTTTGGTACTTGGGGGGGTCCACTACAATGAGCAGTTCTTC | CASGLVLGGVHYNEQFF
TRBD1 | TRBJ2-2 | TRBV4-3 | many | TGCGCCAGCAGCCAAGGACTGTCAAGACAGGGAATCGGGGAGCTGTTTTTT | CASSQGLSRQGIGELFF
TRBD2 | TRBJ2-1 | TRBV5-1 | many | TGCGCCAGCAGCTCTAGCGGGACAGACTACAATGAGCAGTTCTTC | CASSSSGTDYNEQFF
TRBD1 | TRBJ2-1 | TRBV28 | many | TGTGCCAGCAGGGGGACAGGGGGTTTTGAGCAGTTCTTC | CASRGTGGFEQFF
NA | TRBJ1-2 | TRBV11-1 | many | TGTGCCAGCAGCCCAGGACAAGCTAACTATGGCTACACCTTC | CASSPGQANYGYTF
TRBD2 | TRBJ2-1 | TRBV9 | many | TGTGCCAGCAGCGTAGGGGCGGGAGCCTACAATGAGCAGTTCTTC | CASSVGAGAYNEQFF
NA | TRBJ1-1 | TRBV19 | many | TGTGCCAGTATAGGAAGAGGGGGGGGACTGAACACTGAAGCTTTCTTT | CASIGRGGGLNTEAFF
TRBD1 | TRBJ2-2 | TRBV5-1 | many | TGCGCCAGCAGCTTGGCTGGGGACAGGGCTAACACCGGGGAGCTGTTTTTT | CASSLAGDRANTGELFF
NA | TRBJ1-2 | TRBV7-8 | many | TGTGCCAGCAGCCAAGGACAGAGTTACTATGGCTACACCTTC | CASSQGQSYYGYTF
NA | TRBJ1-2 | TRBV7-3 | many | TGTGCCAGCAGTCCACAGCATAACTATGGCTACACCTTC | CASSPQHNYGYTF
NA | TRBJ1-5 | TRBV2 | many | TGTGCCAGCAGAGACTCAGGGCCGGCCTACAATCAGCCCCAGCATTTT | CASRDSGPAYNQPQHF
TRBD1 | TRBJ2-7 | TRBV4-3 | many | TGCGCCAGCAGCCATTGGGACAGGGCCTACGAGCAGTACTTC | CASSHWDRAYEQYF
NA | TRBJ1-1 | TRBV5-1 | many | TGCGCCAGCAGCTTGGGGTCGGGAACAGGGCGAACGACTGAAGCTTTCTTT | CASSLGSGTGRTTEAFF
NA | TRBJ2-7 | TRBV7-6 | many | TGTGCCAGCAGCCACGGAGGGCGCTACGAGCAGTACTTC | CASSHGGRYEQYF
NA | TRBJ2-5 | TRBV5-1 | many | TGCGCCAGCAGCTTTTCGTTAGAGACCCAGTACTTC | CASSFSLETQYF
NA | TRBJ2-6 | TRBV7-3 | many | TGTGCCAGCAGCTTAAGCGGATCTGGGGCCAACGTCCTGACTTTC | CASSLSGSGANVLTF
NA | TRBJ1-4 | TRBV29-1 | many | TGCAGCGTCGTGAGTTTCGGGGGTGCTAATGAAAAACTGTTTTTT | CSVVSFGGANEKLFF
TRBD1 | TRBJ2-7 | TRBV7-6 | few | TGTGCCAGCAGCTCGGGGACAGGTAACGAGCAGTACTTC | CASSSGTGNEQYF
NA | TRBJ1-2 | TRBV9 | many | TGTGCCAGCAGCGCCCGGACACGATATGGCTACACCTTC | CASSARTRYGYTF
NA | TRBJ1-1 | TRBV10-3 | few | TGTGCCATCAGAGGGGGGGATGGCACTGAAGCTTTCTTT | CAIRGGDGTEAFF
TRBD2 | TRBJ2-2 | TRBV27 | many | TGTGCCAGCAGCTTAGCGGGGGGAAACACCGGGGAGCTGTTTTTT | CASSLAGGNTGELFF
NA | TRBJ2-7 | TRBV7-9 | many | TGTGCCAGCACAGGGAACTTCTACGAGCAGTACTTC | CASTGNFYEQYF
NA | TRBJ1-5 | TRBV27 | many | TGTGCCAGCAGCCTAGGGCCGGGAAGGCAGCCCCAGCATTTT | CASSLGPGRQPQHF